Below, 16 T cell receptor beta chains from the same sample are listed, as sequenced in a study of shared T cell receptors in the human thymus. TCRdb's copy holds only in-frame clones and misses some; the assay was immunoSEQ multiplex PCR. The table lists 700,000 or so clones, over 75% of them singletons. A further study also used this sample, focusing on human thymus T cells.

Sequencing was carried out using thymocytes. The receptors derive from a girl in the first two years of life with a congenital heart defect.

This clone turned up a few times. The J gene is TRBJ2-7, the V gene TRBV12-5, with TRBD1 matching 9 bases. Germline values: CDR1 LGHNT, CDR2 FRNRAP. The CDR3 covers 14 residues. V was clipped by 5 bases and J by 6 bases; unmatched bases: 8. The CDR3 sequence is CASGIRDRESEQYF. In DNA form, the CDR3 reads TGTGCTAGTGGTATACGGGACAGGGAGTCCGAGCAGTACTTC. The entire variable domain, with the rest obtained from reference TRBV12-5 and TRBJ2-7, is as follows: DARVTQTPRHKVTEMGQEVTMRCQPILGHNTVFWYRQTMMQGLELLAYFRNRAPLDDSGMPKDRFSAEMPDATLATLKIQPSEPRDSAVYFCASGIRDRESEQYFGPGTRLTVT.

This chain links TRBV29-1 with TRBJ2-3, with 10 bases identical to TRBD1. The germline CDR1 and CDR2 sequences are SQVTM and ANQGSEA. The CDR3 totals 14 residues. The V gene end was trimmed by 7 bases and the J gene end by 6 bases; junction bases not matched to a gene: 10. The DNA of the CDR3 is TGCAGCGGAGCCCGGGACAGGGGATTGGATACGCAGTATTTT. Translating it yields CSGARDRGLDTQYF.

J is TRBJ1-1 and V is TRBV7-2, with TRBD1 identical over 9 bases. The V and J ends lost 4 bases and 0 bases, in that order; junction bases with no gene match: 9. The CDR3 totals 17 residues. Germline V gene lookup returns CDR1 SGHTA and CDR2 FQGNSA. The CDR3 region is CASSSRDRAFVNTEAFF. As DNA, the CDR3 is TGTGCCAGCAGCTCGCGGGACAGGGCTTTCGTGAACACTGAAGCTTTCTTT.

This clone was counted once. The V gene is TRBV5-1, the J gene TRBJ2-5, with 7 bases aligning to TRBD1. J gave up 5 bases and V 4 bases, and 14 bases lay outside the gene matches. The germline V gene has CDR1 SGHRS and CDR2 YFSETQ. The CDR3 length is 16 residues. The CDR3 sequence is CASSPLLRGLCETQYF. The CDR3 region has the DNA TGCGCCAGCAGCCCTCTTCTGAGGGGGCTTTGTGAGACCCAGTACTTC.

The rearrangement uses TRBV9 and TRBJ2-5, with 9 bases lining up with TRBD2. Germline lookup yields CDR1 SGDLS and CDR2 YYNGEE. CDR3 size: 15 residues. V trimming: 2 bases; J trimming: 5 bases; junction bases outside the gene matches: 7. In DNA, the CDR3 is TGTGCCAGCAGCGTCGGTAGCGGGGGCGGTGAGACCCAGTACTTC. This gives the protein CASSVGSGGGETQYF. Full variable domain (remainder filled in from reference TRBV9 and TRBJ2-5): DSGVTQTPKHLITATGQRVTLRCSPRSGDLSVYWYQQSLDQGLQFLIQYYNGEERAKGNILERFSAQQFPDLHSELNLSSLELGDSALYFCASSVGSGGGETQYFGPGTRLLVL.

The V call is TRBV7-9, the J call TRBJ1-2; no definite D call. Trimming pared 7 bases from V and 4 bases from J, leaving 16 bases between. Looked up from germline, CDR1 is SEHNR and CDR2 is FQNEAQ (reference sequence). The CDR3 contains 14 residues. CDR3 in DNA: TGTGCCAGCATCCCGCTGGAGGTCGCCTATGGCTACACCTTC. It translates to CASIPLEVAYGYTF.

The rearrangement links TRBV6-1 to TRBJ1-5; 8 bases fit TRBD1. The CDR3 sequence is 15 residues long. Germline V lookup: CDR1 MNHNS, CDR2 SASEGT. The junction had 6 bases not matched to a gene; V was cut back by 6 bases and J by 2 bases. The CDR3 sequence is CASRWDRTGNQPQHF. CDR3 coding DNA: TGTGCCAGCAGGTGGGACAGGACTGGCAATCAGCCCCAGCATTTT.

The chain couples TRBV6-5 to TRBJ1-1; 7 nucleotides agree with TRBD1. Germline CDR1 MNHEY, CDR2 SVGAGI. The CDR3 has 14 residues. J was trimmed by 4 bases and V by 5 bases; bases with no gene match: 7. This CDR3 reads CASSSTGAITEAFF. The CDR3 coding sequence is TGTGCCAGCAGTAGTACAGGGGCTATCACTGAAGCTTTCTTT.

Details on this clone: This specimen includes other DNA sequences encoding the same CDR3. The chain links TRBV10-1 to TRBJ2-7; TRBD1 agrees at 7 bases. The V segment lost 4 bases and the J segment 2 bases; nucleotides outside the gene matches: 2. Germline V gene sequence: CDR1 WNHNN, CDR2 SYGVQD (reference sequence). There are 13 residues in the CDR3. CDR3 sequence reads: CASSGQGPYEQYF. The CDR3 nucleotides are TGCGCCAGCAGTGGACAGGGACCCTACGAGCAGTACTTC.

This clone appeared a single time. The rearrangement links TRBV7-2 to TRBJ2-7, with a tentative D call TRBD1 (6 bases). This CDR3 region has 16 residues. V lost 5 bases and J 2 bases, leaving 19 bases between the germline ends. Germline V lookup: CDR1 SGHTA, CDR2 FQGNSA. CDR3: CASSRTDRRVPYEQYF. DNA for the CDR3: TGTGCCAGCAGCCGGACAGACAGGCGGGTGCCCTACGAGCAGTACTTC.

The genes are TRBV6-5 and TRBJ1-4; D is undetermined. The V gene lost 6 bases and the J gene lost 2 bases, with 10 bases spanning the gap. The CDR3 runs to 14 residues. The V gene's germline CDR1 is MNHEY and CDR2 SVGAGI. DNA of the CDR3: TGTGCCAGCAGGTCTGAAACTACTAATGAAAAACTGTTTTTT. This encodes CASRSETTNEKLFF.

V gene TRBV20-1 combines with J gene TRBJ1-2, with D unresolved. From germline, CDR1 is DFQATT and CDR2 SNEGSKA (reference sequence). The CDR3 length is 11 residues. V lost 4 bases and J lost 5, with 8 bases in between. The CDR3 coding sequence is TGCAGTGCTATACAGCCGTATGGCTACACCTTC. Encoded protein: CSAIQPYGYTF.

The chain has TRBV21-1 and TRBJ1-2; TRBD1 is the table's D call and was not checked against the DNA. TRBV21-1 is shown as a pseudogene. This CDR3 is 12 amino acids long. For the CDR3, the DNA is TGTGCCAGCAATACAGGGCCTTGTGGCTACACCTTC. Its translation is CASNTGPCGYTF.

This sequence joins TRBV7-8 and TRBJ2-3; D is possibly TRBD1 (5 bases). The CDR3 extends over 16 amino acids. Germline V gene sequence: CDR1 SGHVS, CDR2 FQNEAQ. Deletions cut 1 base from V and 1 base from J, with 12 bases between. CDR3 DNA: TGTGCCAGCAGCTTAGGGGGCCCACGCCGCACAGATACGCAGTATTTT. It yields the protein CASSLGGPRRTDTQYF.

The chain employs TRBV6-1 and TRBJ1-1; 10 bases are a match to TRBD1. Germline V gives CDR1 MNHNS, CDR2 SASEGT. CDR3 length equals 16 residues. V was pared by 3 bases and J by 6 bases, with 10 bases of the junction left unmatched. The CDR3 loop is CASSDEDRGDRSEAFF. The CDR3 DNA reads as TGTGCCAGCAGTGATGAGGACAGGGGGGACCGGTCTGAAGCTTTCTTT.

This rearrangement joins TRBV6-5 to TRBJ1-1; 7 bases are shared with TRBD1. J lost 0 bases, V lost 10 bases, and 5 bases had no gene match. Germline V gives CDR1 MNHEY, CDR2 SVGAGI. The CDR3 is 13 amino acids. The CDR3 DNA is TGTGCCATCCCGGGACAGATGAACACTGAAGCTTTCTTT. This sequence encodes CAIPGQMNTEAFF.